The T cell receptor beta chain under discussion was sequenced for a study of human T cells and chemical hapten exposure. MiXCR, applied by TCRdb to the RACE reads, yields one record per CDR3 protein. The sample shows tens of thousands of distinct CDR3 sequences, about a tenth of them seen only once. Time point denoted: patch test 3, about 24 weeks after DPC sensitization. Treatment given: therapeutic diphenylcyclopropenone sensitization with weekly scalp DPC. The CDR3 is 14 residues long. With 3 bases removed from V and 0 bases from J, the gap between germline ends came to 9 bases. Looked up from germline, CDR1 is SGHTA and CDR2 is FQGNSA.

The V and J genes are TRBV7-2 and TRBJ2-7; D is uncertain. The sample here was whole blood, taken in connection with sensitization to the hapten diphenylcyclopropenone (DPC). This sequence was found in a woman younger than 45 with alopecia areata. Some clones in this sample may be carry-over from other donors' samples. CDR3 sequence reads: CASSFRPTSYEQYF. The DNA for the CDR3 is TGTGCCAGCAGCTTTCGACCTACCTCCTACGAGCAGTACTTC.